This T cell receptor (beta chain) appears in the sequencing data of a study of T cell responses to AZD1222 COVID-19 vaccine. Using immunoSEQ multiplex PCR, the repertoire was profiled, and TCRdb retains in-frame clones only, with some absent. Of about 75,000 clones in the sample, 70% to 90% were seen once. The study, taken as a whole, reports: Donor demographics were predominantly white British with a female majority; clonal diversity may be underestimated. Spike regions recognized by vaccine-associated CD4 TCRs spanned the protein, led by 160-218 and 743-854. At study baseline, merely more than 5 AZD1222 recipients were seropositive. Sampled repertoires all dated from after the peak T cell response.

Concerning this clone itself: Its matching antigen is unknown.

The TCR originated in an adult who received the MenACWY meningococcal vaccine as a control. The input for sequencing was peripheral blood, taken 28 days after the second dose of the MenACWY control vaccine.

Written as DNA, the CDR3 is TGCGCCAGCAGCTCCGGAGAGACCCAGTACTTC. It yields the protein CASSSGETQYF. The chain has TRBV5-1 and TRBJ2-5, with D hard to call. This CDR3 has 11 residues. Per the germline V gene, CDR1 is SGHRS and CDR2 is YFSETQ. The V end lost 3 bases, the J end lost 4 bases, and 4 bases lay between the germline ends.